This T cell receptor (beta chain) was sequenced in a study of CD8+ T cells in alopecia areata. Study outcomes and limitations: Researchers reported that TCR sharing among patients proved less clear than in mice, possibly HLA-linked.

Cell sorting was applied to PBMCs, and CD4+ and CD8+ T cells were collected. In each case, RNA was isolated and then reverse transcribed into cDNA as the sequencing template. Produced via immunoSEQ multiplex PCR; TCRdb's table is partial and in-frame only. Here the sample spans 34,000 or so clones, 55% being singletons. Comments on this clone: Its antigen is as yet unknown.

This clonotype was sampled from a human donor with alopecia areata. Sequencing was performed on NKG2D-high CD8+ T cells sorted from blood.

The CDR3 bases are TGTGCCAGCAGTTTATGGGGCGCGGACGCCTACAATGAGCAGTTCTTC. This encodes CASSLWGADAYNEQFF. The chain uses TRBV27 and TRBJ2-1; maybe TRBD1 (5 bases). Germline V gene lookup returns CDR1 MNHEY and CDR2 SMNVEV (reference sequence). V was cut by 1 base and J by 2 bases, with 12 bases left in between. CDR3 length: 16 amino acids.